These T cell receptor beta chains were read from a single sample in a study of T cell changes during pregnancy in multiple sclerosis. Method: immunoSEQ multiplex PCR; TCRdb's copy keeps in-frame clones and lacks some. The sample gives tens of thousands of clones, more than 80% of which show up once; 0.9% is in the top ten. Specimen: peripheral blood, collected in the first trimester of pregnancy. These receptors were collected from a female donor in good health, enrolled as a control in a pregnancy study. CDR3s include the opening cysteine and the closing phenylalanine or tryptophan. The D gene is left open where the match is weak. Clone sizes are given selectively: once, few, many, or a class where the clone is expanded.

CDR3 DNA,CDR3 protein,V gene,clone size,J gene,D gene
TGCGCCAGCAGCTTAACACTAGCGGGGGCAGATACGCAGTATTTT,CASSLTLAGADTQYF,TRBV5-1,NA,TRBJ2-3,TRBD2
TGTGCCAGCAGCTTGGTGGCTAGCGATAATGAGCAGTTCTTC,CASSLVASDNEQFF,TRBV5-4,NA,TRBJ2-1,NA
TGCGCCAGCAGTTCATCGGGGACAGGGAACACTGAAGCTTTCTTT,CASSSSGTGNTEAFF,TRBV10-1,NA,TRBJ1-1,TRBD1
TGTGCCAGCAGTTCCTGGACAGGGGGGCAAGAGACCCAGTACTTC,CASSSWTGGQETQYF,TRBV6-5,NA,TRBJ2-5,TRBD1
TGTGCCAGCAGTTATGGAGGGGATGAGCAGTTCTTC,CASSYGGDEQFF,TRBV6-5,NA,TRBJ2-1,NA
TGTGCCAGCAGGAGGCCAGGGAACGGCTACACCTTC,CASRRPGNGYTF,TRBV6-5,NA,TRBJ1-2,NA
TGTGCCAGCACCCCCGAGGCTAGCCGTACGTCAGATACGCAGTATTTT,CASTPEASRTSDTQYF,TRBV5-4,NA,TRBJ2-3,NA
TGTGCCAGCAGCCCTCAAGGACAGAACATTTACAATGAGCAGTTCTTC,CASSPQGQNIYNEQFF,TRBV4-2,NA,TRBJ2-1,NA
TGTGCCACCAGGGAGAGAGGCCACACTGAAGCTTTCTTT,CATRERGHTEAFF,TRBV15,NA,TRBJ1-1,NA
TGTGCCAGCGGGCGACAGGGGGCGGATAATTCACCCCTCCACTTT,CASGRQGADNSPLHF,TRBV9,NA,TRBJ1-6,TRBD1
TGTGCCAGCAGCTTTAGCGGGGGGGAATCCTACAATGAGCAGTTCTTC,CASSFSGGESYNEQFF,TRBV5-4,NA,TRBJ2-1,TRBD2
TGTGCCAGCAGCCGTCCGGGGGGGATTCGGGGGACTGAAGCTTTCTTT,CASSRPGGIRGTEAFF,TRBV5-6,NA,TRBJ1-1,NA
TGTGCCAGCAGTTACGGGGGCGGGGAGACCCAGTACTTC,CASSYGGGETQYF,TRBV6-5,NA,TRBJ2-5,NA
TGTGCCACCGGACGGGACAGGGCCGTTCCCGGGGAGCTGTTTTTT,CATGRDRAVPGELFF,TRBV6-5,NA,TRBJ2-2,TRBD1
TGCGCCAGCAGCCCCCCCCGGCGGGACGTCAGCTCCTACGAGCAGTACTTC,CASSPPRRDVSSYEQYF,TRBV4-3,few,TRBJ2-7,NA
TGCGCCAGCAGCCAAGCGACAGGGGAATTCTACGAGCAGTACTTC,CASSQATGEFYEQYF,TRBV4-3,many,TRBJ2-7,TRBD1
TGTGCCAGCAGCCGCGACAGGGTCCCGGGAAACACTGAAGCTTTCTTT,CASSRDRVPGNTEAFF,TRBV7-2,NA,TRBJ1-1,TRBD1
TGTGCCACCGGGGACAGGGGGGCTGAAGCTTTCTTT,CATGDRGAEAFF,TRBV19,NA,TRBJ1-1,TRBD1
TGTGCCAGCAGCGTAGGCGACAGGGGTAATGAAAAACTGTTTTTT,CASSVGDRGNEKLFF,TRBV9,NA,TRBJ1-4,TRBD1
TGTGCCAGCAGTGAACCCTCCGGGACAGGGTTTTTTGGCTACACCTTC,CASSEPSGTGFFGYTF,TRBV25-1,NA,TRBJ1-2,TRBD1
TGTGCCAGCAGCCAAGATGCAGCGGGGGAGACCGGGGAGCTGTTTTTT,CASSQDAAGETGELFF,TRBV4-2,NA,TRBJ2-2,TRBD2
TGTGCCAGCAGGACAGGGGCGGGTGAAAAACTGTTTTTT,CASRTGAGEKLFF,TRBV5-4,NA,TRBJ1-4,TRBD1
TGCGCCAGCAGCCTTACTAGCGTCTCCTACGAGCAGTACTTC,CASSLTSVSYEQYF,TRBV4-3,NA,TRBJ2-7,TRBD2
TGCGCCAGCAGCCAAGGCGGTACGGGTGAAAAACTGTTTTTT,CASSQGGTGEKLFF,TRBV4-1,NA,TRBJ1-4,NA
TGTGCCAGCAGCTCCGCCGGTAACACTGAAGCTTTCTTT,CASSSAGNTEAFF,TRBV7-2,NA,TRBJ1-1,NA
TGTGCCAGCAGAGACAGTGCGATGAACACTGAAGCTTTCTTT,CASRDSAMNTEAFF,TRBV6-4,NA,TRBJ1-1,NA
TGTGCCTGGAGTCCCCCCGGGAGGTTTGGTTACGAGCAGTACTTC,CAWSPPGRFGYEQYF,TRBV30,NA,TRBJ2-7,TRBD2
TGTGCCAGCGTGACAGGGTATGGCACAGATACGCAGTATTTT,CASVTGYGTDTQYF,TRBV6-1,NA,TRBJ2-3,TRBD1
TGTGCCAGCAGCCCGCAGGGGACTAGTAGCAATCAGCCCCAGCATTTT,CASSPQGTSSNQPQHF,TRBV7-2,NA,TRBJ1-5,NA
TGTGCCAGCAGCCACCCGGGACAGGGCAACTATGGCTACACCTTC,CASSHPGQGNYGYTF,TRBV14,NA,TRBJ1-2,TRBD1
TGTGCCAGCAGCAAAGGGGGCAGGGCTAATGAAAAACTGTTTTTT,CASSKGGRANEKLFF,TRBV21-1,NA,TRBJ1-4,NA
TGTGCCAGCAGTTTATCTTCGGACAGGGCTTGGCGTTTTAGCACTGAAGCTTTCTTT,CASSLSSDRAWRFSTEAFF,TRBV27,NA,TRBJ1-1,TRBD1
TGCGCCAGCAGCTTTACCGGACAGGGGGCGGCTGGAAACACCATATATTTT,CASSFTGQGAAGNTIYF,TRBV5-1,NA,TRBJ1-3,TRBD1
TGTGCCAGCAGTTACCTAGGGGCCTACGAGCAGTACTTC,CASSYLGAYEQYF,TRBV6-6,NA,TRBJ2-7,NA
TGTGCCAGCAGCATTGGGGGGGGGAACACTGAAGCTTTCTTT,CASSIGGGNTEAFF,TRBV11-2,NA,TRBJ1-1,NA
TGTGCCAGCAGTTTACGACTCTCCGGTTCCTACAATGAGCAGTTCTTC,CASSLRLSGSYNEQFF,TRBV27,NA,TRBJ2-1,NA
TGTGCCAGCAGCTTACAGGGGGCGGTGAACACTGAAGCTTTCTTT,CASSLQGAVNTEAFF,TRBV7-2,NA,TRBJ1-1,TRBD1
TGTGCCAGCAGTTTTTCGGGCCTAGCGGGAGGTACCGGGGAGCTGTTTTTT,CASSFSGLAGGTGELFF,TRBV28,once,TRBJ2-2,TRBD2
TGCGCCAGCAGCCTACTAGCGGGAGGCGCCCCATATGAGCAGTTCTTC,CASSLLAGGAPYEQFF,TRBV5-1,NA,TRBJ2-1,TRBD2
TGTGCCAGCAGTCACGGCACTGGACAATCTTTATACGAGCAGTACTTC,CASSHGTGQSLYEQYF,TRBV6-6,NA,TRBJ2-7,NA
TGTGCCAGCGGGGACAGGCAGGGAGAGACCCAGTACTTC,CASGDRQGETQYF,TRBV19,NA,TRBJ2-5,TRBD1
TGTGCCAGCAGCTCAGACAGGAGGAGCACAGATACGCAGTATTTT,CASSSDRRSTDTQYF,TRBV7-2,NA,TRBJ2-3,NA
TGCGCCAGCAGCCTGCGACAAGGCCAGCCGAACACTGAAGCTTTCTTT,CASSLRQGQPNTEAFF,TRBV4-1,NA,TRBJ1-1,NA
TGTGCCAGCAGCGAACAGACAGGGGCCAACTACGAGCAGTACTTC,CASSEQTGANYEQYF,TRBV7-2,many,TRBJ2-7,TRBD1
TGTGCCAGCAGCGTATCCAGGGGTACAGATACGCAGTATTTT,CASSVSRGTDTQYF,TRBV7-9,NA,TRBJ2-3,NA